The entry below gives a single TCR beta chain sequence along with its context. Investigators plated around 200,000 CFSE-labeled responder cells together with around 200,000 irradiated stimulator cells labeled with violet dye. Proliferating responders of the CD3+CD4+ and CD3+CD8+ phenotypes with low CFSE were sorted after the reaction. This entry comes from a study of graft-versus-host responses after intestinal transplantation. Study as a whole: Every recipient had anti-thymocyte globulin induction and three to four years of tacrolimus plus steroids. General study points: Recipient marrow showed GvH clones, some seen first in ileum or blood.

Germline CDR1 SGHAT, CDR2 FQNNGV. Trimming pared 5 bases from V and 3 bases from J, leaving 10 bases between. CDR3 length equals 13 residues. Produced via immunoSEQ multiplex PCR; TCRdb's table is partial and in-frame only. The sample holds some 18,000 clones, 38% seen once. This TCR was sampled from a human patient who received an intestinal transplant. The source was alloreactive CD4+ T cells from a mixed lymphocyte reaction culture, collected before intestinal transplant. Subset given: CFSE-low proliferating T cells sorted from roughly 6-day pre-transplant mixed lymphocyte reaction (GvH or HvG direction). The gene calls are TRBV11-2 and TRBJ1-1, with D perhaps TRBD1 (6 bases). The CDR3 sequence: CASSARGDTEAFF. The CDR3 DNA is TGTGCCAGCAGCGCGAGGGGGGACACTGAAGCTTTCTTT.